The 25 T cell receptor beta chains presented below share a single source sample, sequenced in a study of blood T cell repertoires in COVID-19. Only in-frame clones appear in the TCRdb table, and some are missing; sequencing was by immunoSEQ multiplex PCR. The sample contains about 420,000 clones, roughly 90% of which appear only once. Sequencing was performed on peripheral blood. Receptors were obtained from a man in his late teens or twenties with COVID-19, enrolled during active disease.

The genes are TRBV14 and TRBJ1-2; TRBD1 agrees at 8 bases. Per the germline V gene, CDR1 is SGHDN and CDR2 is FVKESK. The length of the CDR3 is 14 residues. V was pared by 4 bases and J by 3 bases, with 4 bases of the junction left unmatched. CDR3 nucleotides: TGTGCCAGCAGCCGAGCACAGGGGGACTATGGCTACACCTTC. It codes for CASSRAQGDYGYTF.

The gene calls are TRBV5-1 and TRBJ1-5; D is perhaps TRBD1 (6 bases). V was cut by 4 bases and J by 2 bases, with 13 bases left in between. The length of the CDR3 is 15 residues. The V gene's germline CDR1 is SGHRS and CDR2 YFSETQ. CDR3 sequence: CASSLGGIGNQPQHF. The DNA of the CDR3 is TGCGCCAGCAGCCTAGGGGGAATAGGCAATCAGCCCCAGCATTTT.

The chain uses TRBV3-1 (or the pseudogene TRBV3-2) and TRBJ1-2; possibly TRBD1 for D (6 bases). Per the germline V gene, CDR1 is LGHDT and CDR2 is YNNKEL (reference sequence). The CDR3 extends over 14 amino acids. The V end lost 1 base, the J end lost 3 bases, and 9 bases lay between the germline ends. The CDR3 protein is CASSQVPGDYGYTF. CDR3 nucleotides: TGTGCCAGCAGCCAAGTCCCAGGGGACTATGGCTACACCTTC.

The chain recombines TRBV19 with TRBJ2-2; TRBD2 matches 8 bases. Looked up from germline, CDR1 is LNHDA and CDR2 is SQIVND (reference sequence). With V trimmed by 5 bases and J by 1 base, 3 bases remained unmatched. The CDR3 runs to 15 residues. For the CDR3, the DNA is TGTGCCAGTAGTGTGAGCGGGAGGAACACCGGGGAGCTGTTTTTT. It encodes CASSVSGRNTGELFF. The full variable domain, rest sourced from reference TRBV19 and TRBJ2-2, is DGGITQSPKYLFRKEGQNVTLSCEQNLNHDAMYWYRQDPGQGLRLIYYSQIVNDFQKGDIAEGYSVSREKKESFPLTVTSAQKNPTAFYLCASSVSGRNTGELFFGEGSRLTVL.

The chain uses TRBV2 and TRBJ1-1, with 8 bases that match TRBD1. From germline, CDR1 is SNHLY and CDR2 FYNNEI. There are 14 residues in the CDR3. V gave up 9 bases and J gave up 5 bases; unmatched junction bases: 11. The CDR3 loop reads CASRGPGGRTEAFF. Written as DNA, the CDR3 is TGTGCCAGTCGGGGGCCAGGGGGCAGAACTGAAGCTTTCTTT. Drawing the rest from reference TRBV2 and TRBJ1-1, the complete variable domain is EPEVTQTPSHQVTQMGQEVILRCVPISNHLYFYWYRQILGQKVEFLVSFYNNEISEKSEIFDDQFSVERPDGSNFTLKIRSTKLEDSAMYFCASRGPGGRTEAFFGQGTRLTVV.

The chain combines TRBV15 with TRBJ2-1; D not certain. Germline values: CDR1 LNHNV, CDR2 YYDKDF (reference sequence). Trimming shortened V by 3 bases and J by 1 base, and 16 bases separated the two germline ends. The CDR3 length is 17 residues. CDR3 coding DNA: TGTGCCACCAGCAGGTCGAACACCAGGCTTTCCTACAATGAGCAGTTCTTC. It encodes CATSRSNTRLSYNEQFF.

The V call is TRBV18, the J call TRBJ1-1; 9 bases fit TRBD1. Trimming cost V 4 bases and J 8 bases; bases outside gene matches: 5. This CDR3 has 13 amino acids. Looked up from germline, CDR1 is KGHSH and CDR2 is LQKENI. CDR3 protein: CASSHGTGPEAFF. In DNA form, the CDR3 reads TGTGCCAGCTCACACGGGACAGGGCCAGAAGCTTTCTTT. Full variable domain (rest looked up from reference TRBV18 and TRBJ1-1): NAGVMQNPRHLVRRRGQEARLRCSPMKGHSHVYWYRQLPEEGLKFMVYLQKENIIDESGMPKERFSAEFPKEGPSILRIQQVVRGDSAAYFCASSHGTGPEAFFGQGTRLTVV.

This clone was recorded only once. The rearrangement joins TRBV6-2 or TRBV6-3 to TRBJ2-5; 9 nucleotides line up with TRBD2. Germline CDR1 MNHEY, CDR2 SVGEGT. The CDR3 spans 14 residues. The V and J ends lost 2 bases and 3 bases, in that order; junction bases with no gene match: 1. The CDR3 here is CASSYVAGEETQYF. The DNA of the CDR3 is TGTGCCAGCAGTTACGTAGCGGGGGAAGAGACCCAGTACTTC.

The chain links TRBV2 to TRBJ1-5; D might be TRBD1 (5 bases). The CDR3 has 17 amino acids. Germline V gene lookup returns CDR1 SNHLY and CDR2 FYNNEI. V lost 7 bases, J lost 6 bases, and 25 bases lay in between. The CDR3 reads CASTPGIYQGTGQPQHF. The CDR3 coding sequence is TGTGCCAGCACTCCAGGAATTTATCAGGGAACGGGTCAGCCCCAGCATTTT.

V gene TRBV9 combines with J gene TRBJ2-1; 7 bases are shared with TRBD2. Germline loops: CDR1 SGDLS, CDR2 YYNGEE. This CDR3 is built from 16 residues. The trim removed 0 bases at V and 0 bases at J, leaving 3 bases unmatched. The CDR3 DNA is TGTGCCAGCAGCGTAGACGGCGGGAGCTCCTACAATGAGCAGTTCTTC. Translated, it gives CASSVDGGSSYNEQFF. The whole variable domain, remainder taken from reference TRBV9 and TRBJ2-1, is DSGVTQTPKHLITATGQRVTLRCSPRSGDLSVYWYQQSLDQGLQFLIQYYNGEERAKGNILERFSAQQFPDLHSELNLSSLELGDSALYFCASSVDGGSSYNEQFFGPGTRLTVL.

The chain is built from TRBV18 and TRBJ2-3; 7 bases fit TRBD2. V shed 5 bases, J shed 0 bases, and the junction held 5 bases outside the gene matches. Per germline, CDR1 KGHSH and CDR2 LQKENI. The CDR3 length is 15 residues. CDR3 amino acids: CASSYNGGSTDTQYF. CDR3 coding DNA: TGTGCCAGCTCATATAACGGGGGGAGCACAGATACGCAGTATTTT.

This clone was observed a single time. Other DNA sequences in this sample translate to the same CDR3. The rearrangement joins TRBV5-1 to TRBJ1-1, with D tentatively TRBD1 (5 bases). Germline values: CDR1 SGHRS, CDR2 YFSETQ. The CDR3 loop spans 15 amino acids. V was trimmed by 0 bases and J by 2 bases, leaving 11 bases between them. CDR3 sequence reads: CASSLAGGLNTEAFF. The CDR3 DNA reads TGCGCCAGCAGCTTGGCCGGGGGACTAAACACTGAAGCTTTCTTT.

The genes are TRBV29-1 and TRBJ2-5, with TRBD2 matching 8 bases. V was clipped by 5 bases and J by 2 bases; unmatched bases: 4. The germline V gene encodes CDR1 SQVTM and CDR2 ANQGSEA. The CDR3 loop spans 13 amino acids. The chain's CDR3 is CSVTASGQETQYF. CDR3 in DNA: TGCAGCGTTACCGCTAGCGGGCAAGAGACCCAGTACTTC.

DNA for the CDR3: TGTGCCAGCACACTCCAATCCGCGGGAGCAGATACGCAGTATTTT. This gives the protein CASTLQSAGADTQYF. The V and J genes are TRBV28 and TRBJ2-3; 7 bases map to TRBD2. Germline V CDR1 and CDR2: MDHEN, SYDVKM. V trimming: 7 bases; J trimming: 4 bases; junction bases outside the gene matches: 11. CDR3 length: 15 amino acids. The whole variable domain, remainder taken from reference TRBV28 and TRBJ2-3, is DVKVTQSSRYLVKRTGEKVFLECVQDMDHENMFWYRQDPGLGLRLIYFSYDVKMKEKGDIPEGYSVSREKKERFSLILESASTNQTSMYLCASTLQSAGADTQYFGPGTRLTVL.

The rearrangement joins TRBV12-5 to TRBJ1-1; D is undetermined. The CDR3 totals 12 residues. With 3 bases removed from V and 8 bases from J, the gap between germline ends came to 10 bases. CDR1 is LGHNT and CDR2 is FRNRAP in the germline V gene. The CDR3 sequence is CASGFLTSEAFF. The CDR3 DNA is TGTGCTAGTGGTTTTTTAACTTCAGAAGCTTTCTTT.

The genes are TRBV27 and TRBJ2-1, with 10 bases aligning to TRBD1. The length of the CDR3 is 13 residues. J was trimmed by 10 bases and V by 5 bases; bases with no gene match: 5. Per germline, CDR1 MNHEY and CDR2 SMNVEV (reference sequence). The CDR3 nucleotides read TGTGCCAGCAGTCCGGGGACAGGGGTCGAGCAGTTCTTC. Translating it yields CASSPGTGVEQFF.

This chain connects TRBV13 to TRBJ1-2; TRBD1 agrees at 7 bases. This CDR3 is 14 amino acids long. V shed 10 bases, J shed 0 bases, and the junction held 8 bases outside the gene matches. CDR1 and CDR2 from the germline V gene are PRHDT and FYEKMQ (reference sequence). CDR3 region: CATLNQGANYGYTF. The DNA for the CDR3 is TGTGCCACCCTTAACCAGGGGGCTAACTATGGCTACACCTTC.

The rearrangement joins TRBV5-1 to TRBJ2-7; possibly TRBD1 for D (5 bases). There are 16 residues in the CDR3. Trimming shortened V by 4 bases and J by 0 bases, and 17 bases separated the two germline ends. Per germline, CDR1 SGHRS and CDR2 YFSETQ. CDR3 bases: TGCGCCAGCAGCCCACTTCCACAGGCCAGCTCCTACGAGCAGTACTTC. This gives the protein CASSPLPQASSYEQYF.

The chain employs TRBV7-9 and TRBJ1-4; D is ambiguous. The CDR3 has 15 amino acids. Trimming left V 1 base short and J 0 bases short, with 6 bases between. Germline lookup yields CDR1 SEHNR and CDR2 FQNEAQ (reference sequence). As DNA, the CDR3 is TGTGCCAGCAGCTTAGGTATAGCAACTAATGAAAAACTGTTTTTT. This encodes CASSLGIATNEKLFF.

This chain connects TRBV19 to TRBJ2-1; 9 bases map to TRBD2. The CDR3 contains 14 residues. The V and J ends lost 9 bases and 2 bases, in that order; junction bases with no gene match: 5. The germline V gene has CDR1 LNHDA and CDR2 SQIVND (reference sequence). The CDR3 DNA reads TGTGCCAGCACGACTAGCGGTACCTACAATGAGCAGTTCTTC. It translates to CASTTSGTYNEQFF.

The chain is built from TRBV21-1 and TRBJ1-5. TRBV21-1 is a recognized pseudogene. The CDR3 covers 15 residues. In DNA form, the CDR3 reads TGTGCCAGCAGCTTGAGCGGGCAGGGTAATCAGCCCCAGCATTTT. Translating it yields CASSLSGQGNQPQHF.

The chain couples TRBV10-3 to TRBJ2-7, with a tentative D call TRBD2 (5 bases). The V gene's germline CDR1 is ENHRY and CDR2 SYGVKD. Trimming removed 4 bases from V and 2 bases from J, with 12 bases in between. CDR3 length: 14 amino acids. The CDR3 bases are TGTGCCATCAGTGGGGCGGACGGGACCTACGAGCAGTACTTC. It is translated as CAISGADGTYEQYF.

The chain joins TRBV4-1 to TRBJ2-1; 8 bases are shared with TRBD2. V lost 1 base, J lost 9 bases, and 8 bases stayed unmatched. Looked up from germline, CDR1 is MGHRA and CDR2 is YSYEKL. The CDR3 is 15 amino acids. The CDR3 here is CASSQAGGRSVEQFF. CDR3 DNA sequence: TGCGCCAGCAGCCAAGCGGGGGGGCGTTCGGTTGAGCAGTTCTTC.

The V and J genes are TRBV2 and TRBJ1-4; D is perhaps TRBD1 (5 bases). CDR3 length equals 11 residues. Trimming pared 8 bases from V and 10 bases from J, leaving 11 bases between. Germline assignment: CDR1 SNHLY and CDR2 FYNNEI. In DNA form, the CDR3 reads TGTGCCAGCTCAGGGTATGGAAAACTGTTTTTT. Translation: CASSGYGKLFF.

As DNA, the CDR3 is TGTGCCAGCAGCCCGGCGGGGGGGAGACGTGACACTGAAGCTTTCTTT. Residues: CASSPAGGRRDTEAFF. The chain combines TRBV5-4 with TRBJ1-1; a weak D match, TRBD1 (5 bases). The germline V and J ends were trimmed by 4 bases and 3 bases, with 19 bases remaining between them. The germline CDR1 and CDR2 sequences are SGHNT and YYREEE (reference sequence). The CDR3 totals 16 residues.